This T cell receptor beta chain stems from a study of STAT3 mutations in large granular lymphocyte leukemia. Broader study findings: In T-cell large granular lymphocyte leukemia, about half of patients showed multiple immunodominant subclonotypes. Some patients had persisting codominant clonotypes that could mask small clones.

The protocol was immunoSEQ multiplex PCR, while the TCRdb copy is restricted to in-frame clones and leaves out a portion. This sample has around 8,600 clones, with approximately 91% found just once. Comments on this clone: Its target is unknown.

Germline V gene lookup returns CDR1 MRHNA and CDR2 SNTAGT. V gave up 0 bases and J gave up 7 bases, with 7 bases separating them. The CDR3 runs to 13 residues. The chain uses TRBV6-4 and TRBJ1-5; D not certain. Sequenced: peripheral blood mononuclear cells. This clonotype was obtained from a man aged 80 or over with T-cell large granular lymphocyte leukemia. Some clones in this sample may be carry-over from other donors' samples. The CDR3 DNA is TGTGCCAGCAGTGACTCGATAGGGCAGCCCCAGCATTTT. Encoded protein: CASSDSIGQPQHF.